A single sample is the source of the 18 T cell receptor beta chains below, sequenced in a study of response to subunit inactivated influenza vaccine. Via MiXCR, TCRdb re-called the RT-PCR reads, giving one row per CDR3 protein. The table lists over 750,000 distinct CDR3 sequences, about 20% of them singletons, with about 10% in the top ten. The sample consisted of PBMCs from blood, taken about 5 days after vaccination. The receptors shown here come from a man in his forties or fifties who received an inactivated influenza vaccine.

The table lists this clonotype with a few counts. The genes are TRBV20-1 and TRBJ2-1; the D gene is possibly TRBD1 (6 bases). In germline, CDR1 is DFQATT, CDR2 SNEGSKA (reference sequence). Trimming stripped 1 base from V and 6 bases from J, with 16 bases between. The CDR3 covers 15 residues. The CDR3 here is CSARVRTATSNEQFF. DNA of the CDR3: TGCAGTGCTAGAGTAAGGACAGCCACTTCCAATGAGCAGTTCTTC.

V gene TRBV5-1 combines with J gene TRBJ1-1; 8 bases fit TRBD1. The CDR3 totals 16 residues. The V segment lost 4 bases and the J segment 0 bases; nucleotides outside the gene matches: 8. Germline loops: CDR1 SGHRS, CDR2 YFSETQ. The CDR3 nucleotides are TGCGCCAGCAGCCAGGACAGGGCCAACTTGAACACTGAAGCTTTCTTT. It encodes CASSQDRANLNTEAFF.

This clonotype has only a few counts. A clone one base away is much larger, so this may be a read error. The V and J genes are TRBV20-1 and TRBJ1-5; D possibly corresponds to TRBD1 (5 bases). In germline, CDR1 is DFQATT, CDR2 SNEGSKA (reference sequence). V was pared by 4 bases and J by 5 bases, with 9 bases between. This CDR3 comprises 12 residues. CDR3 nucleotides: TGCAGTGCTACCAGGGAGGATCAGCCCCAGCATTTT. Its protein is CSATREDQPQHF.

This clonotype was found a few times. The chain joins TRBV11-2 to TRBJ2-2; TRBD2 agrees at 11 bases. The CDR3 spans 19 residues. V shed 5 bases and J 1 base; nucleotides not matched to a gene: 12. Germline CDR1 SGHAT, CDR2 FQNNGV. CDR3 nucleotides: TGTGCCAGCAGCGGCCCCGCCCTAACTAGCGGGAGGAACACCGGGGAGCTGTTTTTT. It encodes CASSGPALTSGRNTGELFF.

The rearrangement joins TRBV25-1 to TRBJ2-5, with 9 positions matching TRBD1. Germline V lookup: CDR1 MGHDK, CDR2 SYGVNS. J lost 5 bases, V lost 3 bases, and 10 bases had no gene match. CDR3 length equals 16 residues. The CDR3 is CASSDSTGGGLETQYF. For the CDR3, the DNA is TGTGCCAGCAGTGATTCCACAGGGGGCGGGTTGGAGACCCAGTACTTC.

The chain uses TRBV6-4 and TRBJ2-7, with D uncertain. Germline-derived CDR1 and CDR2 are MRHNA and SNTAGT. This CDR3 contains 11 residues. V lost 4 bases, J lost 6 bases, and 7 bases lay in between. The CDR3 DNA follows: TGTGCCAGCAGTGTCTGGTGCGAGCAGTACTTC. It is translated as CASSVWCEQYF.

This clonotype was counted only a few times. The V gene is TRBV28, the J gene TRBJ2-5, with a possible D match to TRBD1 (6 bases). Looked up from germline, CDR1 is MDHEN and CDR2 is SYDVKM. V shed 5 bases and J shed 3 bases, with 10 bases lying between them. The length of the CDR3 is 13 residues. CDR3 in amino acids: CASSISGEETQYF. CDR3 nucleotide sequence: TGTGCCAGCAGTATTTCAGGGGAAGAGACCCAGTACTTC.

The CDR3 nucleotides read TGCAGCGTCGCCTTGAGAGCCTCCTACGAGCAGTACTTC. This encodes CSVALRASYEQYF. J is TRBJ2-7 and V is TRBV29-1; D unclear. Looked up from germline, CDR1 is SQVTM and CDR2 is ANQGSEA. Trimming removed 6 bases from V and 0 bases from J, with 12 bases in between. The CDR3 has 13 residues.

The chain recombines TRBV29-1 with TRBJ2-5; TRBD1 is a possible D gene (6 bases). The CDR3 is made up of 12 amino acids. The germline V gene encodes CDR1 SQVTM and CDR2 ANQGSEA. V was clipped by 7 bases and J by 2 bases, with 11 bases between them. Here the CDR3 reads CSAAGQQETQYF. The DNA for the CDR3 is TGCAGCGCGGCTGGACAGCAAGAGACCCAGTACTTC.

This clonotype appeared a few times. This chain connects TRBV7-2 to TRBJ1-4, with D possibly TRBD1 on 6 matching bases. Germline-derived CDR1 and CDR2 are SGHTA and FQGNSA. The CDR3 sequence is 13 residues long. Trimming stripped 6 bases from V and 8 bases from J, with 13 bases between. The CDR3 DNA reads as TGTGCCAGCAGACAGGGAGGAGAAGAAAAACTGTTTTTT. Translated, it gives CASRQGGEEKLFF.

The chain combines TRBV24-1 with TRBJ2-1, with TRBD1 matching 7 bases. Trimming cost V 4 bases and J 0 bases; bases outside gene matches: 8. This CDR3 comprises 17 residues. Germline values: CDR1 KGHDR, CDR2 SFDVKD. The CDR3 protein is CATSEPRQGASYNEQFF. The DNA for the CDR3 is TGTGCCACCAGTGAGCCTAGACAGGGTGCCTCCTACAATGAGCAGTTCTTC.

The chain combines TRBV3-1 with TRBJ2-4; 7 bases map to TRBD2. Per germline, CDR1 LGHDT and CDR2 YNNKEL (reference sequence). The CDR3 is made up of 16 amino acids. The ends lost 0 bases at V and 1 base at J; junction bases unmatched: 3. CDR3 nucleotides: TGTGCCAGCAGCCAAGACATGGGGGGGGCCAAAAACATTCAGTACTTC. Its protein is CASSQDMGGAKNIQYF. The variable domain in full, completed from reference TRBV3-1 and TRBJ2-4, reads DTAVSQTPKYLVTQMGNDKSIKCEQNLGHDTMYWYKQDSKKFLKIMFSYNNKELIINETVPNRFSPKSPDKAHLNLHINSLELGDSAVYFCASSQDMGGAKNIQYFGAGTRLSVL.

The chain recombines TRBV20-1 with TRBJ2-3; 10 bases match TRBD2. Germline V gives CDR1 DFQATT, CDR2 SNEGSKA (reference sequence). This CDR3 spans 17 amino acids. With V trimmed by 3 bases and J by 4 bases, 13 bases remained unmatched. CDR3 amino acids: CSARGPGLALTSDTQYF. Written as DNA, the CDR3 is TGCAGTGCTAGGGGCCCGGGACTAGCGTTAACCTCAGATACGCAGTATTTT.

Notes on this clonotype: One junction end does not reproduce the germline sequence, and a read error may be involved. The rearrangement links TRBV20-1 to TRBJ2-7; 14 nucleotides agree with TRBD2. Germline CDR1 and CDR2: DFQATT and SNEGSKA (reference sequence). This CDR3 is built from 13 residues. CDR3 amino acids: CSALGLAGEGNSF. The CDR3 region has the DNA TGCAGTGCTCTGGGACTAGCGGGAGAGGGGAACAGCTTC.

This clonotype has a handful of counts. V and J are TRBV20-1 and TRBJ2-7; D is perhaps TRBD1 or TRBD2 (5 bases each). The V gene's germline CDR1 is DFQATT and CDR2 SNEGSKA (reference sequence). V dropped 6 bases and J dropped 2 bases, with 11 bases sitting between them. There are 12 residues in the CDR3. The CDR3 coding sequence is TGCAGTGCAGGGACCCTCACCTACGAGCAGTACTTC. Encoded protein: CSAGTLTYEQYF.

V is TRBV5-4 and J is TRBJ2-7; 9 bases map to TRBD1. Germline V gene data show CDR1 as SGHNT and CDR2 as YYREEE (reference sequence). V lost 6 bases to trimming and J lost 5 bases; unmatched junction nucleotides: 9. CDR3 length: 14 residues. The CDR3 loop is CASTDGTGMNEQYF. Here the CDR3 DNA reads TGTGCCAGCACCGACGGGACAGGGATGAACGAGCAGTACTTC.

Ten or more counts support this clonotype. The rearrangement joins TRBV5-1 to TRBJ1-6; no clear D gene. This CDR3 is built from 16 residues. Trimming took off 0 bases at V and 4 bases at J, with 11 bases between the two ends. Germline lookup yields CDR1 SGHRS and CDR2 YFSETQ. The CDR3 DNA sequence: TGCGCCAGCAGCTTGGTAGGCAGAAGATATAATTCACCCCTCCACTTT. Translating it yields CASSLVGRRYNSPLHF.

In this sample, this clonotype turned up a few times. CDR3 region: CSASGIGRMNTEAFF. The CDR3 DNA is TGCAGTGCTAGTGGGATTGGACGGATGAACACTGAAGCTTTCTTT. This chain links TRBV20-1 with TRBJ1-1; D ambiguous. Deletions cut 3 bases from V and 0 bases from J, with 14 bases between. The germline V gene has CDR1 DFQATT and CDR2 SNEGSKA (reference sequence). This CDR3 is built from 15 residues.